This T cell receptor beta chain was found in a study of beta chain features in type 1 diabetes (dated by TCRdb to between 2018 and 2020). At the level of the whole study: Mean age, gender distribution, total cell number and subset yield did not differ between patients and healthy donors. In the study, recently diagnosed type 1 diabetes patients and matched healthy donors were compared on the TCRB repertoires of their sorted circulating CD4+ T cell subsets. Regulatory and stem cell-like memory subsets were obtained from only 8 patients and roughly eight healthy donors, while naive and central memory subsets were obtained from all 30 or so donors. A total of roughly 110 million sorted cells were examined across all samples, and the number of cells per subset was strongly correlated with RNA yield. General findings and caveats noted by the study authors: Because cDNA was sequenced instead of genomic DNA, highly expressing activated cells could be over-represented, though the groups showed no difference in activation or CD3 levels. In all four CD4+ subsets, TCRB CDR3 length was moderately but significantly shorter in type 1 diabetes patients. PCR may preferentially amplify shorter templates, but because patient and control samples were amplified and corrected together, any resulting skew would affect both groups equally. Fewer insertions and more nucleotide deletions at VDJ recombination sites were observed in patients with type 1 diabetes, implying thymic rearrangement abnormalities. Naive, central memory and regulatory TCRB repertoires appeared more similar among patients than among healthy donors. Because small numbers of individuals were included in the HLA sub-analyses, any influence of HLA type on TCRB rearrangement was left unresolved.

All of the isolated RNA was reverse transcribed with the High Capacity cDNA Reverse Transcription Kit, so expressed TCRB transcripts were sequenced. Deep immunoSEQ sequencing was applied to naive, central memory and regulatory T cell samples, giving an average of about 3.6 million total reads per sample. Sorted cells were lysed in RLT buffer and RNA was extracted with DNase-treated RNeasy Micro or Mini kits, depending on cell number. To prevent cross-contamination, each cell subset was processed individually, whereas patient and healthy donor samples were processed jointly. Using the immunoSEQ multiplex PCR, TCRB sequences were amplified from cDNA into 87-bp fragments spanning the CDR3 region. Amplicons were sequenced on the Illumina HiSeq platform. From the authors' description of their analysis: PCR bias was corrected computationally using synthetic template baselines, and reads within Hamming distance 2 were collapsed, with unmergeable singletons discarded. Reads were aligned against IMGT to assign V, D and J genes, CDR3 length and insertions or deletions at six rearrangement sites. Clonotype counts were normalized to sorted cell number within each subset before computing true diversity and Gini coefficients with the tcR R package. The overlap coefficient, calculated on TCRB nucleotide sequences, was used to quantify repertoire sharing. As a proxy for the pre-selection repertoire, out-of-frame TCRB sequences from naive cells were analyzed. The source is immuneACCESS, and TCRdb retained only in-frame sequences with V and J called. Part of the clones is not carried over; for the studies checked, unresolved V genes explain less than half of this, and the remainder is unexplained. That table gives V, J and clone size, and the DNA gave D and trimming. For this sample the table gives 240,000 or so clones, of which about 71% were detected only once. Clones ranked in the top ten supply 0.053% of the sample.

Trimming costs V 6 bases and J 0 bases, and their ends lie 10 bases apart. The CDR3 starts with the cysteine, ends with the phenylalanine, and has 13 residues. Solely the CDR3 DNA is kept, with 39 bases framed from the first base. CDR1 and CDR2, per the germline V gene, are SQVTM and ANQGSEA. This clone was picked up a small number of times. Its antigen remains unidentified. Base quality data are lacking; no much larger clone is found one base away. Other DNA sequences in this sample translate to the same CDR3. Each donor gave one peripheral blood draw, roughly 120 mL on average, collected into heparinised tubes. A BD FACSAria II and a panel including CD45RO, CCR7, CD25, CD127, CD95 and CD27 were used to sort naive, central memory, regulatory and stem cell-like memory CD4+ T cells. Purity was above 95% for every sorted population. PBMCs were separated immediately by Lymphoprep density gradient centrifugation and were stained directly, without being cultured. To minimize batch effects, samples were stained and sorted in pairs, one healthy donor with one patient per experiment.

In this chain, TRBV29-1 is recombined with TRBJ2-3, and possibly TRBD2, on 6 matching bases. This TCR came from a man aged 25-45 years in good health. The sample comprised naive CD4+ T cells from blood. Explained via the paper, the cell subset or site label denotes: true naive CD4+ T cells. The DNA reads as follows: TGCAGCGTCCGTGGGAGGAGCACAGATACGCAGTATTTT. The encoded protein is CSVRGRSTDTQYF.